The 23 T cell receptor beta chains presented below share a single source sample, sequenced in a study of blood T cell repertoires in COVID-19. TCRdb's table, derived via immunoSEQ multiplex PCR, lists solely in-frame clones and lacks some. The data hold fewer than 500,000 clones, with roughly 86% observed a single time. Sequenced sample: peripheral blood. These receptors all stem from a human donor with acute or convalescent COVID-19. The donor label of this sample is uncertain.

This sequence joins TRBV11-2 and TRBJ2-1, with 12 nucleotides matching TRBD1. The V segment lost 6 bases and the J segment 4 bases; nucleotides outside the gene matches: 13. Germline lookup yields CDR1 SGHAT and CDR2 FQNNGV. The CDR3 length is 18 residues. DNA of the CDR3: TGTGCCAGCAGTCCTCCTTCCGGGACAGGGGGCGCGTACAATGAGCAGTTCTTC. Translation: CASSPPSGTGGAYNEQFF.

In this sample, this clone turned up a few times. V is TRBV7-8 and J is TRBJ2-7, with D maybe TRBD1 (6 bases). Germline CDR1 SGHVS, CDR2 FQNEAQ. V was pared by 4 bases and J by 6 bases, with 19 bases between. There are 15 residues in the CDR3. The CDR3 sequence: CASSSPRTAIGEQYF. CDR3 DNA sequence: TGTGCCAGCAGCTCCCCCAGGACAGCGATTGGCGAGCAGTACTTC.

This chain links TRBV28 with TRBJ1-5; D perhaps matches TRBD1 (6 bases). The CDR3 totals 12 residues. V was clipped by 10 bases and J by 6 bases, with 13 bases between them. Germline V CDR1 and CDR2: MDHEN, SYDVKM. The CDR3 protein is CATSTGTQPQHF. In DNA, the CDR3 is TGTGCCACCTCGACAGGTACTCAGCCCCAGCATTTT.

V usage is TRBV5-8 and J usage is TRBJ1-1; the D gene is possibly TRBD1 (5 bases). The ends were cut back, 4 bases at V and 3 bases at J, with 13 bases in the middle. The length of the CDR3 is 14 residues. Germline V gene data show CDR1 as SGHTS and CDR2 as YDEGEE. CDR3 DNA: TGTGCCAGCAGCATTCGGGGGGTATACACTGAAGCTTTCTTT. This codes for CASSIRGVYTEAFF.

The CDR3 nucleotides read TGTGCCAGCAGCCCTCGCCGTTTCGACAGATCAGCTAACTATGGCTACACCTTC. This gives the protein CASSPRRFDRSANYGYTF. J is TRBJ1-2 and V is TRBV21-1; the table's D call, TRBD1, has no DNA check behind it. TRBV21-1 is a recognized pseudogene. This CDR3 has 18 amino acids.

This chain connects TRBV30 to TRBJ2-1; perhaps TRBD2 as D (6 bases). The V end was cut by 1 base, the J end by 0 bases, with 19 bases between. This CDR3 has 18 amino acids. From germline, CDR1 is GTSNPN and CDR2 SVGIG (reference sequence). The CDR3 bases are TGTGCCTGGAGTGCTTATTTCGGGGGAAAGGACTCCTACAATGAGCAGTTCTTC. This sequence encodes CAWSAYFGGKDSYNEQFF. The whole variable domain, filled in from reference TRBV30 and TRBJ2-1, reads SQTIHQWPATLVQPVGSPLSLECTVEGTSNPNLYWYRQAAGRGLQLLFYSVGIGQISSEVPQNLSASRPQDRQFILSSKKLLLSDSGFYLCAWSAYFGGKDSYNEQFFGPGTRLTVL.

This sequence joins TRBV5-5 and TRBJ1-2; a possible D gene is TRBD1 (6 bases). V lost 0 bases, J lost 7 bases, and 22 bases lay in between. The CDR3 has 17 residues. The V gene's germline CDR1 is SGHKS and CDR2 YYEKEE (reference sequence). CDR3 loop: CASSLAGTFLHRGGYTF. As DNA, the CDR3 is TGTGCCAGCAGCTTGGCCGGGACATTCCTACATCGGGGTGGCTACACCTTC.

Concerning this clone itself: This CDR3 is also generated by other DNA sequences in the sample. The chain recombines TRBV28 with TRBJ1-2; 7 bases line up with TRBD1. CDR3 size: 14 residues. Germline CDR1 reads MDHEN; CDR2 reads SYDVKM. The V and J ends lost 3 bases and 2 bases, in that order; junction bases with no gene match: 3. DNA for the CDR3: TGTGCCAGCAGTTTCGGCAGGGGGAACTATGGCTACACCTTC. Its protein is CASSFGRGNYGYTF.

V gene TRBV7-8 combines with J gene TRBJ1-2; D call uncertain. V was trimmed by 5 bases and J by 4 bases, leaving 14 bases between them. Per germline, CDR1 SGHVS and CDR2 FQNEAQ. The CDR3 contains 14 residues. The CDR3 spells CASSASRGPYGYTF. The CDR3 DNA sequence: TGTGCCAGCAGCGCCTCTCGGGGTCCCTATGGCTACACCTTC. Variable domain in full (rest from reference TRBV7-8 and TRBJ1-2): GAGVSQSPRYKVAKRGQDVALRCDPISGHVSLFWYQQALGQGPEFLTYFQNEAQLDKSGLPSDRFFAERPEGSVSTLKIQRTQQEDSAVYLCASSASRGPYGYTFGSGTRLTVV.

The genes are TRBV6-5 and TRBJ2-7, with D maybe TRBD2 (6 bases). CDR1 MNHEY and CDR2 SVGAGI come from the germline V gene. Trimming pared 2 bases from V and 4 bases from J, leaving 12 bases between. The CDR3 extends over 14 amino acids. CDR3 sequence reads: CASSYGSGQYEQYF. DNA of the CDR3: TGTGCCAGCAGTTACGGGAGCGGGCAATACGAGCAGTACTTC.

The V call is TRBV16, the J call TRBJ2-1, with 11 bases matching TRBD2. This CDR3 is built from 15 residues. The germline CDR1 and CDR2 sequences are KGHSY and FQNENV. J lost 9 bases, V lost 5 bases, and 9 bases had no gene match. The CDR3 DNA reads as TGTGCCAGCAGCGTCACTAGCGGGAGACTGGGTGAGCAGTTCTTC. Translated, it gives CASSVTSGRLGEQFF.

The chain combines TRBV7-9 with TRBJ1-6; D may be TRBD1 (6 bases). CDR3 length: 20 residues. With 7 bases removed from V and 1 base from J, the gap between germline ends came to 26 bases. The germline V gene encodes CDR1 SEHNR and CDR2 FQNEAQ (reference sequence). This CDR3 is CASTLRPGTQDKSYNSPLHF. CDR3 in DNA: TGTGCCAGCACCCTGCGACCCGGGACACAAGACAAGTCCTATAATTCACCCCTCCACTTT.

The genes are TRBV7-6 and TRBJ2-5, with D perhaps TRBD2 (5 bases). The CDR3 contains 17 residues. Germline V gene lookup returns CDR1 SGHVS and CDR2 FNYEAQ. V lost 2 bases and J 0 bases, leaving 16 bases between the germline ends. CDR3 amino acids: CASSLRWGVLNQETQYF. The CDR3 bases are TGTGCCAGCAGCTTAAGGTGGGGAGTCCTCAACCAAGAGACCCAGTACTTC.

The V gene is TRBV7-9, the J gene TRBJ2-3; 7 nucleotides line up with TRBD2. V shed 5 bases and J 4 bases; nucleotides not matched to a gene: 9. Germline V gives CDR1 SEHNR, CDR2 FQNEAQ (reference sequence). The CDR3 is 15 amino acids. The CDR3 here is CASSAAGVFADTQYF. The CDR3 nucleotides read TGTGCCAGCAGCGCCGCGGGAGTTTTTGCAGATACGCAGTATTTT.

The chain has TRBV6-5 and TRBJ1-1; TRBD1 aligns across 7 bases. J was trimmed by 6 bases and V by 0 bases; bases with no gene match: 10. Germline V lookup: CDR1 MNHEY, CDR2 SVGAGI. This CDR3 has 16 amino acids. The CDR3 nucleotides read TGTGCCAGCAGTTACTCGAGCAGGGGGGCAGGGGCTGAAGCTTTCTTT. This translates into CASSYSSRGAGAEAFF.

This rearrangement joins TRBV27 to TRBJ1-6, with D perhaps TRBD1 (5 bases). The CDR3 runs to 17 residues. Germline values: CDR1 MNHEY, CDR2 SMNVEV (reference sequence). The germline V and J ends were trimmed by 1 base and 6 bases, with 16 bases remaining between them. The chain's CDR3 is CASSLYSTVLTNSPLHF. The CDR3 coding sequence is TGTGCCAGCAGTTTATATTCGACAGTATTAACTAATTCACCCCTCCACTTT.

V usage is TRBV28 and J usage is TRBJ1-2; 12 nucleotides agree with TRBD1. The CDR3 has 14 amino acids. Germline trimming cut 6 bases from V and 8 bases from J; bases unmatched to any gene: 7. Germline assignment: CDR1 MDHEN and CDR2 SYDVKM. This CDR3 is CASRGTGGFYGYTF. As DNA, the CDR3 is TGTGCCAGCAGGGGGACAGGGGGCTTCTACGGCTACACCTTC.

The V and J genes are TRBV3-1 (or the pseudogene TRBV3-2) and TRBJ1-5; TRBD1 is a possible D gene (6 bases). V dropped 2 bases and J dropped 3 bases, with 11 bases sitting between them. This CDR3 has 15 residues. Germline CDR1 and CDR2: LGHDT and YNNKEL (reference sequence). For the CDR3, the DNA is TGTGCCAGCAGCCAAACGACAGGTATCAATCAGCCCCAGCATTTT. Residues: CASSQTTGINQPQHF.

The gene calls are TRBV19 and TRBJ2-1; the match to TRBD2 covers 11 bases. With 5 bases clipped from V and 6 bases from J, the junction kept 6 bases outside the gene matches. Germline-derived CDR1 and CDR2 are LNHDA and SQIVND (reference sequence). The CDR3 has 15 residues. The CDR3 nucleotides are TGTGCCAGTAGTGCACTAGCGGGAGTTGGCAATGAGCAGTTCTTC. This translates into CASSALAGVGNEQFF.

DNA of the CDR3: TGTGCCAGTGGGCGAACAGTGGGAGAGACCCAGTACTTC. Translated: CASGRTVGETQYF. The rearrangement links TRBV19 to TRBJ2-5; D gene uncertain. The CDR3 runs to 13 residues. The germline V and J ends were trimmed by 8 bases and 4 bases, with 14 bases remaining between them. Germline V CDR1 and CDR2: LNHDA, SQIVND (reference sequence).

The genes are TRBV4-1 and TRBJ2-7; D ambiguous. With 0 bases removed from V and 3 bases from J, the gap between germline ends came to 9 bases. CDR3 length: 14 residues. Germline V gene lookup returns CDR1 MGHRA and CDR2 YSYEKL. CDR3 region: CASSQDINYYEQYF. Here the CDR3 DNA reads TGCGCCAGCAGCCAAGATATAAACTACTACGAGCAGTACTTC.

The chain links TRBV19 to TRBJ1-2, with 10 bases aligning to TRBD1. CDR1 LNHDA and CDR2 SQIVND come from the germline V gene (reference sequence). The CDR3 has 12 amino acids. The V gene end was trimmed by 8 bases and the J gene end by 8 bases; junction bases not matched to a gene: 5. CDR3 DNA: TGTGCCAGTCGAGACAGGGGGCAAGGCTACACCTTC. It translates to CASRDRGQGYTF.

This chain connects TRBV10-3 to TRBJ2-2, with 13 bases lining up with TRBD2. This CDR3 is 15 amino acids long. From germline, CDR1 is ENHRY and CDR2 SYGVKD. With V trimmed by 4 bases and J by 5 bases, 1 base remained unmatched. The CDR3 region is CAISGTSGSTGELFF. The CDR3 nucleotides read TGTGCCATCAGTGGGACTAGCGGGAGTACCGGGGAGCTGTTTTTT.